Sequencing of this T cell receptor (beta chain) was carried out in a study of T cell responses to AZD1222 COVID-19 vaccine. At the level of the study: Second-dose groups at about 4 or about 12 weeks were pooled. Study outcomes and limitations: It should be noted that donors were predominantly white British and more often female, and clonal diversity was possibly underestimated.

Trimming took off 3 bases at V and 7 bases at J, with 12 bases between the two ends. The germline V gene has CDR1 MDHEN and CDR2 SYDVKM. The CDR3 totals 13 residues. About this clone: Antigen specificity is unknown.

Here immunoSEQ multiplex PCR was the method, and the copy in TCRdb shows in-frame clones only, minus some. The table has 90,000 to 150,000 clones, 85% to 90% seen once. The TCR originated in an adult in good health. The chain has TRBV28 and TRBJ1-2; tentative D call: TRBD1 (6 bases). The sequences come from peripheral blood, collected on day 0 of AZD1222 vaccination. The CDR3 nucleotides are TGTGCCAGCAGTTTGGCAGGGGAGGGTGGCTACACCTTC. Residues: CASSLAGEGGYTF.